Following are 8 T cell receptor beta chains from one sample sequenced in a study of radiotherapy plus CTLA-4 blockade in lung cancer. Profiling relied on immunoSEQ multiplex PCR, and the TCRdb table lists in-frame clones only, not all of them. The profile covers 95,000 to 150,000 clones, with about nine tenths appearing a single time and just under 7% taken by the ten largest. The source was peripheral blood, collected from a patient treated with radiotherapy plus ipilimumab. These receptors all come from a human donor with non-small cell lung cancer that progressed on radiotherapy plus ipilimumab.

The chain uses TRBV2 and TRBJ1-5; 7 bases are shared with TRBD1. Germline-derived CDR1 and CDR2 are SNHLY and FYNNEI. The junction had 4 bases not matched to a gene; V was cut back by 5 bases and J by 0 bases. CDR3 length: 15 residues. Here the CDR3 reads CASSRDSYSNQPQHF. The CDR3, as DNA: TGTGCCAGCAGTAGGGACAGCTATAGCAATCAGCCCCAGCATTTT.

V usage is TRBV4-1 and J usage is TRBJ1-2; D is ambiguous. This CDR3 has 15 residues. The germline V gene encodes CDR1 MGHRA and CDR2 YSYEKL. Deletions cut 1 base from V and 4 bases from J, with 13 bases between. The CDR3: CASSQVYSETYGYTF. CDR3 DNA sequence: TGCGCCAGCAGCCAAGTTTATTCGGAGACCTATGGCTACACCTTC.

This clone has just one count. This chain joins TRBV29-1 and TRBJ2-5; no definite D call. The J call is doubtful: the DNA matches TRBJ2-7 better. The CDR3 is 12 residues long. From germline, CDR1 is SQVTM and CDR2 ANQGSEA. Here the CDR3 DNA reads TGCAGCGTTGCAGTCCAGGCCTACGAGCAGTACTTC. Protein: CSVAVQAYEQYF.

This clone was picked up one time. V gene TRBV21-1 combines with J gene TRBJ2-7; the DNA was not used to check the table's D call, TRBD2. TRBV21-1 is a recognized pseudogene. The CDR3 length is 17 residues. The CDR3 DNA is TGTGCCAGCAGCAAAGGGACTAGCGGGAGGATCTCCTACGAGCAGTACTTC. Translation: CASSKGTSGRISYEQYF.

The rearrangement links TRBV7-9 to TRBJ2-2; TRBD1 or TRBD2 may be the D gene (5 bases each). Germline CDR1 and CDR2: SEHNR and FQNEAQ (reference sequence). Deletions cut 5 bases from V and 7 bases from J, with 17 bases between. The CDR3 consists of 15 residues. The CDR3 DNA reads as TGTGCCAGCAGCCTTCGGGGCCTAGAAGACGGGGAGCTGTTTTTT. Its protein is CASSLRGLEDGELFF.

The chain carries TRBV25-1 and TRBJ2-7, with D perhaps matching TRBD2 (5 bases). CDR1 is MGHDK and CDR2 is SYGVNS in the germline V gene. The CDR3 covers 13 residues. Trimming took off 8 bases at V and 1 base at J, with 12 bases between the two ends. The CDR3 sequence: CASRDGGSYEQYF. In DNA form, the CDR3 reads TGTGCCAGCCGAGATGGCGGGTCCTACGAGCAGTACTTC.

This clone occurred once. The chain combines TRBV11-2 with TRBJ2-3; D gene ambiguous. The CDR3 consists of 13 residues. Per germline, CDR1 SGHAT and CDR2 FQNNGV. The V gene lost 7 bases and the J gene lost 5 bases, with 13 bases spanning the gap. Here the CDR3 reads CASTTVRKDTQYF. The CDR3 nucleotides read TGTGCCAGCACCACCGTTCGGAAAGATACGCAGTATTTT.

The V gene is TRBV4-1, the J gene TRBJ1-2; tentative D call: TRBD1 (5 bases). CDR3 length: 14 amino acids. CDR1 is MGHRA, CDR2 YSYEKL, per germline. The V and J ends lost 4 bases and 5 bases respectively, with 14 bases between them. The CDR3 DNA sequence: TGCGCCAGCAGCCGCCTCGGGACCGAGTATGGCTACACCTTC. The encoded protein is CASSRLGTEYGYTF.